A selection of T cell receptor beta chains follows, all from one sample in a study of T cell changes during pregnancy in multiple sclerosis. Assay used: immunoSEQ multiplex PCR; TCRdb lists only in-frame clones, some missing. The repertoire holds 120,000 or so clones, with 90% to 95% as singletons. The sample was peripheral blood, taken before pregnancy. The receptors stem from a female donor with multiple sclerosis, enrolled in a pregnancy study. Each CDR3 is given with its conserved first and last residue. The order of the fields is D gene, V gene, clone size, J gene, CDR3 protein, CDR3 DNA. D genes are given only for firm matches. Clone size is given for some rows only: seen once, a few or many times, or a class if the clone is expanded.

d_call: NA; v_call: TRBV2; clone_size: NA; j_call: TRBJ1-4; cdr3_aa: CASSGGGTGGEKLFF; cdr3_nt: TGTGCCAGCAGTGGGGGGGGGACGGGAGGTGAAAAACTGTTTTTT
d_call: NA; v_call: TRBV6-1; clone_size: NA; j_call: TRBJ1-1; cdr3_aa: CASSEWRAPNTEAFF; cdr3_nt: TGTGCCAGCAGTGAATGGCGGGCTCCGAACACTGAAGCTTTCTTT
d_call: NA; v_call: TRBV5-1; clone_size: NA; j_call: TRBJ1-6; cdr3_aa: CATRGGENDSPLHF; cdr3_nt: TGCGCCACCCGAGGCGGGGAGAATGATTCACCCCTCCACTTT
d_call: TRBD1; v_call: TRBV13; clone_size: NA; j_call: TRBJ2-3; cdr3_aa: CASSLGPGTGLRSDTQYF; cdr3_nt: TGTGCCAGCAGCTTAGGCCCTGGGACAGGTCTAAGGTCAGATACGCAGTATTTT
d_call: NA; v_call: TRBV6-6; clone_size: NA; j_call: TRBJ2-7; cdr3_aa: CASSYSPESYEQYF; cdr3_nt: TGTGCCAGCAGTTACTCGCCGGAGTCCTACGAGCAGTACTTC
d_call: NA; v_call: TRBV12-5; clone_size: NA; j_call: TRBJ2-7; cdr3_aa: CASGLDPGGGPSPYEQYF; cdr3_nt: TGTGCTAGTGGTTTGGACCCGGGGGGCGGGCCTTCCCCCTACGAGCAGTACTTC
d_call: NA; v_call: TRBV30; clone_size: NA; j_call: TRBJ1-5; cdr3_aa: CAWSVGGNQPQHF; cdr3_nt: TGTGCCTGGAGTGTTGGCGGAAATCAGCCCCAGCATTTT
d_call: TRBD1; v_call: TRBV30; clone_size: NA; j_call: TRBJ1-3; cdr3_aa: CACAGTAKNTIYF; cdr3_nt: TGTGCCTGCGCCGGGACAGCCAAAAACACCATATATTTT
d_call: NA; v_call: TRBV9; clone_size: NA; j_call: TRBJ1-1; cdr3_aa: CASSVGGPNTEAFF; cdr3_nt: TGTGCCAGCAGCGTAGGGGGCCCTAACACTGAAGCTTTCTTT
d_call: NA; v_call: TRBV29-1; clone_size: few; j_call: TRBJ1-1; cdr3_aa: CSVGIGDGGTEAFF; cdr3_nt: TGCAGCGTTGGAATCGGAGATGGAGGAACTGAAGCTTTCTTT
d_call: NA; v_call: TRBV5-8; clone_size: NA; j_call: TRBJ1-1; cdr3_aa: CASRRETSPRNTEAFF; cdr3_nt: TGTGCCAGCAGGCGGGAGACAAGCCCAAGGAACACTGAAGCTTTCTTT
d_call: NA; v_call: TRBV2; clone_size: NA; j_call: TRBJ2-5; cdr3_aa: CASSAKTQYF; cdr3_nt: TGTGCCAGCAGTGCCAAGACCCAGTACTTC
d_call: NA; v_call: TRBV5-5; clone_size: NA; j_call: TRBJ1-5; cdr3_aa: CASSLGQGNYQPQHF; cdr3_nt: TGTGCCAGCAGCTTGGGGCAGGGGAACTATCAGCCCCAGCATTTT
d_call: NA; v_call: TRBV30; clone_size: NA; j_call: TRBJ1-1; cdr3_aa: CAWGQTNTEAFF; cdr3_nt: TGTGCCTGGGGACAGACGAACACTGAAGCTTTCTTT
d_call: NA; v_call: TRBV7-9; clone_size: NA; j_call: TRBJ2-3; cdr3_aa: CASSPRDFVTDTQYF; cdr3_nt: TGTGCCAGCAGCCCCCGGGACTTTGTCACAGATACGCAGTATTTT
d_call: TRBD1; v_call: TRBV5-5; clone_size: NA; j_call: TRBJ1-1; cdr3_aa: CASSFGGGLNTEAFF; cdr3_nt: TGTGCCAGCAGCTTTGGAGGGGGCTTGAACACTGAAGCTTTCTTT
d_call: TRBD1; v_call: TRBV5-4; clone_size: NA; j_call: TRBJ1-4; cdr3_aa: CASSVDRGPEKLFF; cdr3_nt: TGTGCCAGCAGCGTGGACAGGGGGCCCGAAAAACTGTTTTTT
d_call: TRBD1; v_call: TRBV9; clone_size: NA; j_call: TRBJ2-7; cdr3_aa: CASSVAPGGIYEQYF; cdr3_nt: TGTGCCAGCAGCGTAGCCCCAGGGGGCATCTACGAGCAGTACTTC
d_call: NA; v_call: TRBV7-2; clone_size: NA; j_call: TRBJ2-7; cdr3_aa: CASSQRGNSYEQYF; cdr3_nt: TGTGCCAGCAGTCAAAGGGGGAACTCCTACGAGCAGTACTTC
d_call: TRBD1; v_call: TRBV4-1; clone_size: NA; j_call: TRBJ1-1; cdr3_aa: CASSPYLGQGWTEAFF; cdr3_nt: TGCGCCAGCAGCCCCTACCTCGGACAGGGGTGGACTGAAGCTTTCTTT
d_call: NA; v_call: TRBV18; clone_size: NA; j_call: TRBJ1-1; cdr3_aa: CASSLREGAEAFF; cdr3_nt: TGTGCCAGCTCACTTCGGGAGGGGGCTGAAGCTTTCTTT
d_call: NA; v_call: TRBV30; clone_size: few; j_call: TRBJ1-1; cdr3_aa: CAWSVKEEAFF; cdr3_nt: TGTGCCTGGAGTGTAAAGGAGGAAGCTTTCTTT
d_call: NA; v_call: TRBV25-1; clone_size: once; j_call: TRBJ2-3; cdr3_aa: CASSDGASSTDTQYF; cdr3_nt: TGTGCCAGCAGTGATGGGGCGTCTAGCACAGATACGCAGTATTTT
d_call: TRBD1; v_call: TRBV28; clone_size: NA; j_call: TRBJ2-1; cdr3_aa: CASSFGDSLYNEQFF; cdr3_nt: TGTGCCAGCAGTTTTGGGGACAGCCTCTACAATGAGCAGTTCTTC
d_call: NA; v_call: TRBV7-9; clone_size: NA; j_call: TRBJ1-6; cdr3_aa: CASSLARGLGNSPLHF; cdr3_nt: TGTGCCAGCAGCTTAGCGCGGGGTCTGGGAAATTCACCCCTCCACTTT
d_call: TRBD1; v_call: TRBV28; clone_size: NA; j_call: TRBJ1-3; cdr3_aa: CASSRRTGAGNTIYF; cdr3_nt: TGTGCCAGCAGTCGACGGACAGGGGCAGGAAACACCATATATTTT
d_call: TRBD2; v_call: TRBV18; clone_size: NA; j_call: TRBJ2-1; cdr3_aa: CASSPFSAGGRGEQFF; cdr3_nt: TGTGCCAGCTCACCTTTCTCAGCGGGGGGGCGTGGTGAGCAGTTCTTC
d_call: TRBD1; v_call: TRBV5-1; clone_size: NA; j_call: TRBJ1-2; cdr3_aa: CASSLAPGQGMSYGYTF; cdr3_nt: TGCGCCAGCAGCTTGGCCCCGGGACAGGGCATGTCCTATGGCTACACCTTC
d_call: TRBD2; v_call: TRBV6-5; clone_size: NA; j_call: TRBJ2-7; cdr3_aa: CASSRGLAEGEQYF; cdr3_nt: TGTGCCAGCAGCCGGGGACTAGCGGAGGGCGAGCAGTACTTC
d_call: TRBD2; v_call: TRBV11-2; clone_size: NA; j_call: TRBJ2-2; cdr3_aa: CASSHLGASGGRSTGELFF; cdr3_nt: TGTGCCAGCAGCCACCTGGGGGCTAGCGGGGGGAGGAGCACCGGGGAGCTGTTTTTT
d_call: TRBD1; v_call: TRBV7-9; clone_size: NA; j_call: TRBJ1-6; cdr3_aa: CASSLLPGQGRSTNSPLHF; cdr3_nt: TGTGCCAGCAGCCTCTTACCGGGACAGGGCCGAAGTACGAATTCACCCCTCCACTTT
d_call: NA; v_call: TRBV5-1; clone_size: NA; j_call: TRBJ1-1; cdr3_aa: CASSLEQGMNTEAFF; cdr3_nt: TGCGCCAGCAGCTTGGAGCAGGGAATGAACACTGAAGCTTTCTTT
d_call: NA; v_call: TRBV23-1; clone_size: NA; j_call: TRBJ2-2; cdr3_aa: CASTLRERPGLFF; cdr3_nt: TGCGCCAGCACCCTCCGGGAACGGCCCGGGCTGTTTTTT
d_call: TRBD1; v_call: TRBV7-6; clone_size: few; j_call: TRBJ2-7; cdr3_aa: CASSRDSFTEQYF; cdr3_nt: TGTGCCAGCAGCCGGGACAGCTTTACGGAGCAGTACTTC
d_call: TRBD1; v_call: TRBV19; clone_size: NA; j_call: TRBJ1-5; cdr3_aa: CASSRGQGAGQPQHF; cdr3_nt: TGTGCCAGTAGCCGGGGACAGGGGGCAGGTCAGCCCCAGCATTTT
d_call: TRBD2; v_call: TRBV10-3; clone_size: NA; j_call: TRBJ2-7; cdr3_aa: CAISGGSGRGLHEQYF; cdr3_nt: TGTGCCATCAGTGGGGGCAGCGGGAGAGGTCTTCACGAGCAGTACTTC
d_call: TRBD2; v_call: TRBV2; clone_size: NA; j_call: TRBJ2-5; cdr3_aa: CASRSLAGLGETQYF; cdr3_nt: TGTGCCAGCAGGAGCCTAGCGGGGTTAGGAGAGACCCAGTACTTC
d_call: TRBD2; v_call: TRBV29-1; clone_size: NA; j_call: TRBJ2-1; cdr3_aa: CSVALAGASGEQFF; cdr3_nt: TGCAGCGTTGCGTTAGCGGGAGCAAGCGGTGAGCAGTTCTTC
d_call: NA; v_call: TRBV7-2; clone_size: NA; j_call: TRBJ1-2; cdr3_aa: CASSLKRETLRSYGYTF; cdr3_nt: TGTGCCAGCAGCTTAAAAAGGGAGACCCTAAGGAGCTATGGCTACACCTTC
d_call: TRBD2; v_call: TRBV4-1; clone_size: once; j_call: TRBJ2-7; cdr3_aa: CASSQLAGSPYEQYF; cdr3_nt: TGCGCCAGCAGCCAACTAGCGGGGAGCCCCTACGAGCAGTACTTC
d_call: NA; v_call: TRBV7-8; clone_size: NA; j_call: TRBJ2-7; cdr3_aa: CASSLGGGWSEQYF; cdr3_nt: TGTGCCAGCAGCTTAGGTGGGGGGTGGAGTGAGCAGTACTTC
d_call: TRBD2; v_call: TRBV7-9; clone_size: NA; j_call: TRBJ2-3; cdr3_aa: CASSRRGISTDTQYF; cdr3_nt: TGTGCCAGCAGCCGGCGGGGGATCAGCACAGATACGCAGTATTTT
d_call: TRBD1; v_call: TRBV5-5; clone_size: once; j_call: TRBJ1-5; cdr3_aa: CASSLVPALGTGNLGQPQHF; cdr3_nt: TGTGCCAGCAGCTTGGTCCCGGCTTTGGGGACAGGGAATTTAGGTCAGCCCCAGCATTTT
d_call: NA; v_call: TRBV9; clone_size: NA; j_call: TRBJ2-7; cdr3_aa: CASSVDPRRDPREQYF; cdr3_nt: TGTGCCAGCAGCGTAGATCCTCGGCGGGACCCAAGGGAGCAGTACTTC
d_call: TRBD1; v_call: TRBV28; clone_size: NA; j_call: TRBJ1-2; cdr3_aa: CASSPIGQGPANYGYTF; cdr3_nt: TGTGCCAGCAGTCCGATCGGACAGGGGCCTGCTAACTATGGCTACACCTTC
d_call: NA; v_call: TRBV7-9; clone_size: NA; j_call: TRBJ2-7; cdr3_aa: CASSSSTSPYEQYF; cdr3_nt: TGTGCCAGCAGCTCCTCGACATCACCCTACGAGCAGTACTTC
d_call: TRBD2; v_call: TRBV5-1; clone_size: NA; j_call: TRBJ2-3; cdr3_aa: CASSSSGGDNTDTQYF; cdr3_nt: TGCGCCAGCAGCTCTAGCGGGGGGGACAACACAGATACGCAGTATTTT
d_call: NA; v_call: TRBV19; clone_size: NA; j_call: TRBJ1-5; cdr3_aa: CASSEQGGQPQHF; cdr3_nt: TGTGCCAGTAGTGAACAGGGAGGGCAGCCCCAGCATTTT
d_call: TRBD1; v_call: TRBV9; clone_size: NA; j_call: TRBJ1-2; cdr3_aa: CASSVGTGEGAGYGYTF; cdr3_nt: TGTGCCAGCAGCGTAGGAACAGGAGAGGGGGCGGGCTATGGCTACACCTTC
d_call: TRBD2; v_call: TRBV5-1; clone_size: NA; j_call: TRBJ2-2; cdr3_aa: CASSPRLAGEDTGELFF; cdr3_nt: TGCGCCAGCAGCCCTCGACTAGCGGGAGAGGACACCGGGGAGCTGTTTTTT
d_call: TRBD2; v_call: TRBV28; clone_size: NA; j_call: TRBJ2-5; cdr3_aa: CASSYLAGEVGETQYF; cdr3_nt: TGTGCCAGCAGCTATCTAGCGGGAGAAGTAGGAGAGACCCAGTACTTC
d_call: TRBD2; v_call: TRBV29-1; clone_size: NA; j_call: TRBJ2-1; cdr3_aa: CSGSGRAWDEQFF; cdr3_nt: TGCAGCGGTAGCGGGAGGGCGTGGGATGAGCAGTTCTTC
d_call: TRBD1; v_call: TRBV9; clone_size: NA; j_call: TRBJ2-3; cdr3_aa: CASSGQGALADTQYF; cdr3_nt: TGTGCCAGCAGCGGACAGGGGGCTTTAGCAGATACGCAGTATTTT
d_call: TRBD2; v_call: TRBV11-2; clone_size: NA; j_call: TRBJ2-3; cdr3_aa: CASSLVSLAGGLNTQYF; cdr3_nt: TGTGCCAGCAGCTTAGTTTCACTAGCGGGAGGTCTGAATACGCAGTATTTT
d_call: NA; v_call: TRBV10-3; clone_size: NA; j_call: TRBJ1-1; cdr3_aa: CAISESGGIEAFF; cdr3_nt: TGTGCCATCAGTGAGTCCGGGGGTATTGAAGCTTTCTTT
d_call: NA; v_call: TRBV19; clone_size: NA; j_call: TRBJ1-6; cdr3_aa: CASSSGTLGNSPLHF; cdr3_nt: TGTGCCAGTAGTTCCGGGACTTTGGGCAATTCACCCCTCCACTTT